The 19 T cell receptor beta chains below all came from one sample that was sequenced in a study of shared clonotypes between healthy human individuals. This table comes from immunoSEQ multiplex PCR, and its TCRdb copy is limited to in-frame clones, with some not included. Among hundreds of thousands of clones listed, around 67% were seen once. Sequencing used memory CD4+ T cells sorted from blood. Subset specified: CD45RA-negative fraction. The receptors here all came from a woman between 25 and 40 years old in good health.

This clone was counted once. The V and J genes are TRBV5-6 and TRBJ2-7, with 7 bases matching TRBD1. The CDR3 sequence is 15 residues long. The ends lost 1 base at V and 4 bases at J; junction bases unmatched: 8. Germline-derived CDR1 and CDR2 are SGHDT and YYEEEE. The DNA of the CDR3 is TGTGCCAGCAGCTTGAGTAGGGGGCTAAGGTACGAGCAGTACTTC. It codes for CASSLSRGLRYEQYF. Full variable domain (rest looked up from reference TRBV5-6 and TRBJ2-7): DAGVTQSPTHLIKTRGQQVTLRCSPKSGHDTVSWYQQALGQGPQFIFQYYEEEERQRGNFPDRFSGHQFPNYSSELNVNALLLGDSALYLCASSLSRGLRYEQYFGPGTRLTVT.

This clone was counted at least ten times. V is TRBV4-1 and J is TRBJ2-5; 14 nucleotides agree with TRBD2. This CDR3 region has 19 residues. V dropped 5 bases and J dropped 0; count of bases not matched to a gene: 11. Germline V gene sequence: CDR1 MGHRA, CDR2 YSYEKL. The CDR3: CASSTPAGLAGVNQETQYF. CDR3 DNA sequence: TGCGCCAGCAGCACACCCGCGGGACTAGCGGGAGTCAACCAAGAGACCCAGTACTTC.

This clone was counted a few times. The rearrangement uses TRBV28 and TRBJ2-3, with 8 bases identical to TRBD2. This CDR3 contains 16 residues. Germline V gene sequence: CDR1 MDHEN, CDR2 SYDVKM. The junction had 11 bases not matched to a gene; V was cut back by 3 bases and J by 6 bases. CDR3 nucleotide sequence: TGTGCCAGCAGTTTCCAGACTAGCGCGGTTTGGGATACGCAGTATTTT. The encoded protein is CASSFQTSAVWDTQYF.

V usage is TRBV29-1 and J usage is TRBJ2-5; TRBD1 is a possible D gene (6 bases). The ends were cut back, 7 bases at V and 5 bases at J, with 14 bases in the middle. The germline V gene encodes CDR1 SQVTM and CDR2 ANQGSEA. The CDR3 totals 12 residues. The CDR3 reads CSAKRQGETQYF. CDR3 sequence (DNA): TGCAGCGCCAAAAGGCAGGGGGAGACCCAGTACTTC. Drawing the rest from reference TRBV29-1 and TRBJ2-5, the complete variable domain is SAVISQKPSRDICQRGTSLTIQCQVDSQVTMMFWYRQQPGQSLTLIATANQGSEATYESGFVIDKFPISRPNLTFSTLTVSNMSPEDSSIYLCSAKRQGETQYFGPGTRLLVL.

This clone has just one count. The V call is TRBV28, the J call TRBJ2-7; D could derive from TRBD1 or TRBD2 (7 bases each). The CDR3 runs to 15 residues. V gave up 6 bases and J gave up 5 bases, with 20 bases separating them. Germline V gives CDR1 MDHEN, CDR2 SYDVKM. Written as DNA, the CDR3 is TGTGCCAGCAGGAGGGGGGGTCGCGACAGGGACGAGCAGTACTTC. Protein sequence: CASRRGGRDRDEQYF. The entire variable domain, with the rest obtained from reference TRBV28 and TRBJ2-7, is as follows: DVKVTQSSRYLVKRTGEKVFLECVQDMDHENMFWYRQDPGLGLRLIYFSYDVKMKEKGDIPEGYSVSREKKERFSLILESASTNQTSMYLCASRRGGRDRDEQYFGPGTRLTVT.

Only a few counts were recorded for this clone. The chain links TRBV28 to TRBJ1-2; D ambiguous. CDR3 size: 16 residues. Per the germline V gene, CDR1 is MDHEN and CDR2 is SYDVKM. The ends were cut back, 1 base at V and 8 bases at J, with 20 bases in the middle. Here the CDR3 reads CASSLSLGDTLGGYTF. CDR3 DNA sequence: TGTGCCAGCAGTTTATCCTTGGGCGACACCCTAGGGGGCTACACCTTC.

The chain carries TRBV28 and TRBJ2-3; tentative D call: TRBD1 (6 bases). The V end lost 5 bases, the J end lost 4 bases, and 10 bases lay between the germline ends. Germline V gene sequence: CDR1 MDHEN, CDR2 SYDVKM. This CDR3 has 13 residues. The CDR3 here is CASSKTGPDTQYF. CDR3 bases: TGTGCCAGCAGTAAAACAGGGCCAGATACGCAGTATTTT. Looking up the rest from reference TRBV28 and TRBJ2-3 gives the full variable domain: DVKVTQSSRYLVKRTGEKVFLECVQDMDHENMFWYRQDPGLGLRLIYFSYDVKMKEKGDIPEGYSVSREKKERFSLILESASTNQTSMYLCASSKTGPDTQYFGPGTRLTVL.

The genes are TRBV5-4 and TRBJ1-2; D is unclear. This CDR3 comprises 13 residues. CDR1 and CDR2 (germline): SGHNT, YYREEE (reference sequence). Trimming left V 3 bases short and J 3 bases short, with 9 bases between. CDR3 in amino acids: CASSSPPDYGYTF. The DNA for the CDR3 is TGTGCCAGCAGCTCCCCCCCTGACTATGGCTACACCTTC.

V gene TRBV28 combines with J gene TRBJ2-4, with 9 bases aligning to TRBD2. The CDR3 runs to 15 residues. Germline V gene sequence: CDR1 MDHEN, CDR2 SYDVKM. V was clipped by 3 bases and J by 3 bases; unmatched bases: 3. The CDR3 loop reads CASSFSGRYKNIQYF. The CDR3 DNA reads TGTGCCAGCAGTTTTAGCGGGAGATACAAAAACATTCAGTACTTC.

The chain joins TRBV12-1 to TRBJ2-2; the table assigns TRBD1, which was not confirmed against the DNA. TRBV12-1 is given as a pseudogene. CDR3 size: 18 residues. The CDR3 region has the DNA TGTGCCAGCAGCCCCCCCCGCCCCGGGACAGGGGCCACCGGGGAGCTGTTTTTT. Protein product: CASSPPRPGTGATGELFF.

The chain carries TRBV28 and TRBJ2-7; 8 bases fit TRBD2. The germline V gene has CDR1 MDHEN and CDR2 SYDVKM. The ends lost 5 bases at V and 4 bases at J; junction bases unmatched: 16. The CDR3 is 17 amino acids. The CDR3 sequence: CASSPSLGSGSEYEQYF. For the CDR3, the DNA is TGTGCCAGCAGTCCCTCATTGGGGAGCGGGAGTGAGTACGAGCAGTACTTC.

Only a few counts were recorded for this clone. The chain has TRBV9 and TRBJ2-6; D is unresolved. This CDR3 is built from 15 residues. Trimming cost V 7 bases and J 0 bases, with 11 bases left between them. Germline V gene sequence: CDR1 SGDLS, CDR2 YYNGEE. The CDR3: CASRAWSSGANVLTF. The CDR3 DNA reads as TGTGCCAGCCGGGCCTGGAGCTCTGGGGCCAACGTCCTGACTTTC.

The chain links TRBV4-2 to TRBJ2-3; D not resolved. CDR3 size: 16 residues. V was cut by 4 bases and J by 2 bases, with 16 bases left in between. Germline loops: CDR1 LGHNA, CDR2 YNFKEQ. CDR3 coding DNA: TGTGCCAGCAGCCCCGGAGAGCCCTGGGTCACAGATACGCAGTATTTT. This codes for CASSPGEPWVTDTQYF.

The chain links TRBV23-1 to TRBJ2-3; 10 nucleotides match TRBD2. TRBV23-1 belongs to the ORF category, with a function that is uncertain. V lost 0 bases to trimming and J lost 4 bases; unmatched junction nucleotides: 4. This CDR3 contains 16 residues. DNA for the CDR3: TGCGCCAGCAGTCAATCCATCGGACTAGCGGCAGATACGCAGTATTTT. It codes for CASSQSIGLAADTQYF.

The rearrangement uses TRBV14 and TRBJ2-7; D unresolved. The CDR3 totals 12 residues. Germline assignment: CDR1 SGHDN and CDR2 FVKESK. V was clipped by 1 base and J by 3 bases, with 4 bases between them. This CDR3 reads CASSQAGYEQYF. CDR3 DNA: TGTGCCAGCAGCCAAGCAGGCTACGAGCAGTACTTC.

Only a few counts were recorded for this clone. V and J are TRBV2 and TRBJ2-3; unclear D gene. Trimming removed 2 bases from V and 0 bases from J, with 6 bases in between. In germline, CDR1 is SNHLY, CDR2 FYNNEI. This CDR3 has 14 residues. As DNA, the CDR3 is TGTGCCAGCAGTGAAATGTCTAGCACAGATACGCAGTATTTT. Its translation: CASSEMSSTDTQYF. Variable domain in full (rest from reference TRBV2 and TRBJ2-3): EPEVTQTPSHQVTQMGQEVILRCVPISNHLYFYWYRQILGQKVEFLVSFYNNEISEKSEIFDDQFSVERPDGSNFTLKIRSTKLEDSAMYFCASSEMSSTDTQYFGPGTRLTVL.

This chain uses TRBV6-4 with TRBJ1-5; D is possibly TRBD1 (5 bases). The length of the CDR3 is 15 residues. The V gene's germline CDR1 is MRHNA and CDR2 SNTAGT. Trimming cost V 4 bases and J 2 bases, with 12 bases left between them. CDR3 sequence: CASSGRVNRNQPQHF. CDR3 DNA sequence: TGTGCCAGCAGTGGCAGGGTCAATCGCAATCAGCCCCAGCATTTT.

J is TRBJ2-7 and V is TRBV6-1; 10 nucleotides align to TRBD1. Germline-derived CDR1 and CDR2 are MNHNS and SASEGT. The CDR3 totals 15 residues. V gave up 5 bases and J gave up 2 bases; unmatched junction bases: 6. The CDR3 bases are TGTGCCAGCAGTCCCTGGGGGACAGGGGCCTACGAGCAGTACTTC. As protein: CASSPWGTGAYEQYF.

This clone appeared many times. Other DNA sequences within the sample encode an identical CDR3. The chain employs TRBV5-1 and TRBJ2-1; 8 positions match TRBD2. The V and J ends lost 1 base and 4 bases, in that order; junction bases with no gene match: 4. Germline V gives CDR1 SGHRS, CDR2 YFSETQ. CDR3 length: 15 residues. This CDR3 reads CASSLSSGGYNEQFF. The CDR3 DNA reads TGCGCCAGCAGCTTGAGCAGCGGGGGTTACAATGAGCAGTTCTTC.